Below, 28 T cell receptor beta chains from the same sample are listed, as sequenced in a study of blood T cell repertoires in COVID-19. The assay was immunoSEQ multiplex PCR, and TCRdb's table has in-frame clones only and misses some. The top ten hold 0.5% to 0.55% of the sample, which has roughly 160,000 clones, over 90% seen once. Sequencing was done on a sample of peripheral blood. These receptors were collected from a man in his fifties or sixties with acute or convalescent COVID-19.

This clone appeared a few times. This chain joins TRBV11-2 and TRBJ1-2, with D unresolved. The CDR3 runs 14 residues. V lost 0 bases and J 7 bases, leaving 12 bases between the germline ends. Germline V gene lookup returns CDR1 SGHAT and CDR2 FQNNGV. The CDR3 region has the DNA TGTGCCAGCAGCTTAGAAGCCGGATCGGGTGGCTACACCTTC. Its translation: CASSLEAGSGGYTF.

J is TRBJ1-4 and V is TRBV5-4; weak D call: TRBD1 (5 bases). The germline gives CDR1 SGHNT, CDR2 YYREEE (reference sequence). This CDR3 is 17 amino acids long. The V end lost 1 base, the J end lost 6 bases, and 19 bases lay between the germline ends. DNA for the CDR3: TGTGCCAGCAGCTTGACGCTCGGGGGGATGACCCATGAAAAACTGTTTTTT. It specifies CASSLTLGGMTHEKLFF.

CDR3 nucleotide sequence: TGTGCCAGCAACTTGCGGACAGGCTCTGGAAACACCATATATTTT. It codes for CASNLRTGSGNTIYF. This chain uses TRBV6-5 with TRBJ1-3; 7 nucleotides align to TRBD1. The germline gives CDR1 MNHEY, CDR2 SVGAGI. The CDR3 contains 15 residues. V was clipped by 7 bases and J by 0 bases; unmatched bases: 6.

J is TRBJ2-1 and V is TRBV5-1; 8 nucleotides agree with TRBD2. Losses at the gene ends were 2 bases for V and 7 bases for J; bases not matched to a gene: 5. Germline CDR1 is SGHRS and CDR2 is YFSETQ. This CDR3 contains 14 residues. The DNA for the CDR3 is TGCGCCAGCAGCTTATCAGAGCGGGGGAATGAGCAGTTCTTC. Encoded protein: CASSLSERGNEQFF.

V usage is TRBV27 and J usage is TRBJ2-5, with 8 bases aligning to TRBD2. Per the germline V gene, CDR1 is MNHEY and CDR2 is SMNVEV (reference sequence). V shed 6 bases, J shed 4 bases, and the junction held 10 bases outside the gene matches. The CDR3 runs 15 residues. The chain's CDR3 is CASSQTGLVIETQYF. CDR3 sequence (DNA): TGTGCCAGCAGCCAAACGGGACTAGTCATAGAGACCCAGTACTTC.

The CDR3 DNA reads TGTGCCAGCAGTTTAGGCGCGGGGCCCTCTGGAAACACCATATATTTT. Its protein product is CASSLGAGPSGNTIYF. The chain joins TRBV28 to TRBJ1-3, with D possibly being TRBD1 (5 bases). Germline V gene lookup returns CDR1 MDHEN and CDR2 SYDVKM. CDR3 length equals 16 residues. Trimming left V 2 bases short and J 0 bases short, with 11 bases between.

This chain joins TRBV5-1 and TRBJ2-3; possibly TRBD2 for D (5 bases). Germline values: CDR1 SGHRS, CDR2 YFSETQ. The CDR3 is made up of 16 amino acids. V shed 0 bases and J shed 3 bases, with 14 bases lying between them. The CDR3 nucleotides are TGCGCCAGCAGCTTGGTGGTGGGAGTCCGGACAGATACGCAGTATTTT. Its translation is CASSLVVGVRTDTQYF.

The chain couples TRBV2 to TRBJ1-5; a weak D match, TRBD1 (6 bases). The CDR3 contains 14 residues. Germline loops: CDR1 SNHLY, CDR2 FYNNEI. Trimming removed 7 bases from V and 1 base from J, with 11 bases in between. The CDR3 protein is CASTEQGSNQPQHF. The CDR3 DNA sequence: TGTGCCAGCACCGAGCAGGGGAGCAATCAGCCCCAGCATTTT. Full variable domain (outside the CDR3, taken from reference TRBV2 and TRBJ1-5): EPEVTQTPSHQVTQMGQEVILRCVPISNHLYFYWYRQILGQKVEFLVSFYNNEISEKSEIFDDQFSVERPDGSNFTLKIRSTKLEDSAMYFCASTEQGSNQPQHFGDGTRLSIL.

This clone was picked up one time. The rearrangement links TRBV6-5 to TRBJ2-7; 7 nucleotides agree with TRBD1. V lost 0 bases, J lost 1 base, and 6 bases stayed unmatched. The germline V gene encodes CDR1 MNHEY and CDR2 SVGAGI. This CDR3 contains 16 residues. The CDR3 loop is CASSYSKWDRSYEQYF. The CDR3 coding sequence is TGTGCCAGCAGTTACTCCAAATGGGACAGATCCTACGAGCAGTACTTC.

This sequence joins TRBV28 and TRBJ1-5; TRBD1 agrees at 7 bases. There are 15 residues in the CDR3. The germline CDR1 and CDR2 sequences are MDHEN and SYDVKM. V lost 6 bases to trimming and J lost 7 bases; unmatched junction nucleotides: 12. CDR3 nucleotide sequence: TGTGCCAGCAGACCTAACGACAGGGAATACCAGCCCCAGCATTTT. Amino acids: CASRPNDREYQPQHF.

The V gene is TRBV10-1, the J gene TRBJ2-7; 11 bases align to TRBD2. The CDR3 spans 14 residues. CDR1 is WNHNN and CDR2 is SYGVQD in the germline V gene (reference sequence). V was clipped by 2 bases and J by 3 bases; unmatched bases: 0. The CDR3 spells CASSEGTSGYEQYF. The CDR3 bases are TGCGCCAGCAGTGAGGGGACTAGCGGCTACGAGCAGTACTTC.

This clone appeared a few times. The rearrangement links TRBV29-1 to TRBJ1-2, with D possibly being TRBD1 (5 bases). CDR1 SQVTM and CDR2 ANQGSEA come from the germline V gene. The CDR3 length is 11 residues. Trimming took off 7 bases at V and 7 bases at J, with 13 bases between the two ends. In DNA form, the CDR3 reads TGCAGCGCCTGGGGGGGTTTTGGCTACACCTTC. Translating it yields CSAWGGFGYTF.

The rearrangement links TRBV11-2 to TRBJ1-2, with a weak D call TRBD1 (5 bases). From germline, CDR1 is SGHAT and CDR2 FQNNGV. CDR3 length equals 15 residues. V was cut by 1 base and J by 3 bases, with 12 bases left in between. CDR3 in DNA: TGTGCCAGCAGCTTAGGCGGGGCCACGCACTATGGCTACACCTTC. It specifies CASSLGGATHYGYTF. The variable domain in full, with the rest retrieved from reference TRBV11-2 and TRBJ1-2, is EAGVAQSPRYKIIEKRQSVAFWCNPISGHATLYWYQQILGQGPKLLIQFQNNGVVDDSQLPKDRFSAERLKGVDSTLKIQPAKLEDSAVYLCASSLGGATHYGYTFGSGTRLTVV.

CDR3 in DNA: TGTGCCAGCAGCGAAACTAGAGGCACAGATACGCAGTATTTT. Protein sequence: CASSETRGTDTQYF. The chain uses TRBV7-2 and TRBJ2-3; D perhaps matches TRBD2 (5 bases). The CDR3 is 14 amino acids. Germline-derived CDR1 and CDR2 are SGHTA and FQGNSA. V dropped 5 bases and J dropped 1 base, with 10 bases sitting between them.

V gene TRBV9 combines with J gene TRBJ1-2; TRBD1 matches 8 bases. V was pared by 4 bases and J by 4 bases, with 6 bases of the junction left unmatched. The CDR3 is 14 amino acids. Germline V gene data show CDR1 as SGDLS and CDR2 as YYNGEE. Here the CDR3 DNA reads TGTGCCAGCAGCCTAACACAGGGGGGCTATGGCTACACCTTC. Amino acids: CASSLTQGGYGYTF.

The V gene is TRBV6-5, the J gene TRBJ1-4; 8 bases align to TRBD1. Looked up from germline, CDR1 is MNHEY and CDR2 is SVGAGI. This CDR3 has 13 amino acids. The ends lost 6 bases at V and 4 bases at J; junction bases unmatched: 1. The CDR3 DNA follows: TGTGCCAGCAGGGACAGGGTTAATGAAAAACTGTTTTTT. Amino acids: CASRDRVNEKLFF.

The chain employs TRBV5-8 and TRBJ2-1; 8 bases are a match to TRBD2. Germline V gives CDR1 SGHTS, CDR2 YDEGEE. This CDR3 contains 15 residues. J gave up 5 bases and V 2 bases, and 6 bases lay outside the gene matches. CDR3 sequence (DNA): TGTGCCAGCAGCTTTCGTCGGGGGGGTGACAATGAGCAGTTCTTC. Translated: CASSFRRGGDNEQFF.

CDR3 coding DNA: TGCGCCAGCAGCCAGAGTAGGGGGGGCATGAACACTGAAGCTTTCTTT. Amino acid sequence: CASSQSRGGMNTEAFF. This rearrangement joins TRBV4-3 to TRBJ1-1; D possibly corresponds to TRBD1 (6 bases). CDR3 size: 16 residues. Deletions cut 3 bases from V and 0 bases from J, with 14 bases between. Germline CDR1 LGHNA, CDR2 YSLEER.

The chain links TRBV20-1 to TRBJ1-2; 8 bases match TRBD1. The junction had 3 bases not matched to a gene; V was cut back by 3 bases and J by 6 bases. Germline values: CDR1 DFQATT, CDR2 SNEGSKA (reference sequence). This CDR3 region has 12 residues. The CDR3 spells CSASQTGDGYTF. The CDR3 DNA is TGCAGTGCTAGTCAGACAGGGGATGGCTACACCTTC.

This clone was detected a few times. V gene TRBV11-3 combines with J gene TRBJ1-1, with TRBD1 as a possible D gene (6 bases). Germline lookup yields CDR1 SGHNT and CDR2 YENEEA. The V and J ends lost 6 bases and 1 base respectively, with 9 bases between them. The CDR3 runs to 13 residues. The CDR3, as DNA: TGTGCCAGCAGGGCACAGGGGAACACTGAAGCTTTCTTT. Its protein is CASRAQGNTEAFF.

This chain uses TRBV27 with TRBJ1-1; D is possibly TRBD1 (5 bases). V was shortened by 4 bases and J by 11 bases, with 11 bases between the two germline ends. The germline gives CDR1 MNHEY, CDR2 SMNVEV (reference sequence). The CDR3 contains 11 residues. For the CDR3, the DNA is TGTGCCAGCAGTTCTAGGACACGGGCTTTCTTT. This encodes CASSSRTRAFF.

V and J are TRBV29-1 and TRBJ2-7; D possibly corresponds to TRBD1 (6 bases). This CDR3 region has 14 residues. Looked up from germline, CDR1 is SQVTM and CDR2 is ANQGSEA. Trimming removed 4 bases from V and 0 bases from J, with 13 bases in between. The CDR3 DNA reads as TGCAGCGTTGGGTTACAGGGTACCTCCTACGAGCAGTACTTC. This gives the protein CSVGLQGTSYEQYF.

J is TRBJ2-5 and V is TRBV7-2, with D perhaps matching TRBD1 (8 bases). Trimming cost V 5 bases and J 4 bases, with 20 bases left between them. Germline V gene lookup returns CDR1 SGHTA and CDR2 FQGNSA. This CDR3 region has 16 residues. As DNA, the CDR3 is TGTGCCAGCAGCCCCCGCCGGACAGGGAGGGGAGAGACCCAGTACTTC. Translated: CASSPRRTGRGETQYF.

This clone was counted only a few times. The CDR3 reads CASSYSKPGGYNEQFF. CDR3 nucleotide sequence: TGTGCCAGCAGTTACTCGAAGCCAGGGGGGTACAATGAGCAGTTCTTC. The chain recombines TRBV6-2 or TRBV6-3 with TRBJ2-1; D might be TRBD1 (7 bases). Trimming stripped 0 bases from V and 4 bases from J, with 13 bases between. The CDR3 has 16 residues. Germline lookup yields CDR1 MNHEY and CDR2 SVGEGT.

CDR3 DNA: TGTGCCAGTAGTTGGAACGGAGGGGTAGGTCAGCCCCAGCATTTT. It translates to CASSWNGGVGQPQHF. The V gene is TRBV19, the J gene TRBJ1-5; D possibly corresponds to TRBD1 (5 bases). V shed 5 bases and J shed 6 bases, with 17 bases lying between them. CDR1 is LNHDA, CDR2 SQIVND, per germline (reference sequence). This CDR3 spans 15 amino acids.

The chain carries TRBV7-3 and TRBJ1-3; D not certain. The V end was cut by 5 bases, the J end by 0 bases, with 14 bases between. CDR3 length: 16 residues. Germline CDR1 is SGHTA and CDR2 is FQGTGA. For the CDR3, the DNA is TGTGCCAGCAGCCCCCGGGTCCTCTTCTCTGGAAACACCATATATTTT. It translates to CASSPRVLFSGNTIYF.

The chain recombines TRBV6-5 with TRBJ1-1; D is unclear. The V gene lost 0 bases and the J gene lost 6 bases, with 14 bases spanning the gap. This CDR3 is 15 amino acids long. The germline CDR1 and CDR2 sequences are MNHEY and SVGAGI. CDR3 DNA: TGTGCCAGCAGTTACTCGATCGGGGAACAAGCTGAAGCTTTCTTT. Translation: CASSYSIGEQAEAFF.

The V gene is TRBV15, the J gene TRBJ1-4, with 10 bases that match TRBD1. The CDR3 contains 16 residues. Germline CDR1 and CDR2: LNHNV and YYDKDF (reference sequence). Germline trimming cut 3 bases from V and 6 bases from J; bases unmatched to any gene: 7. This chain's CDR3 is CATSRDGTGDYEKLFF. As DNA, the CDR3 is TGTGCCACCAGCAGGGACGGGACAGGGGATTATGAAAAACTGTTTTTT.